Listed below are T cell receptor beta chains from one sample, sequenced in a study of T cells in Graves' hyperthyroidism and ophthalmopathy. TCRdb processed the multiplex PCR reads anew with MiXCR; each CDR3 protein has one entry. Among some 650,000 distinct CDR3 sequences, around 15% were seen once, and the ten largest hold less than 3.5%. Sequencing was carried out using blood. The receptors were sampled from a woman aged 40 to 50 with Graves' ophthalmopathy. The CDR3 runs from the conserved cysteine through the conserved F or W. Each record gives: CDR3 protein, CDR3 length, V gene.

CASSPSGSLYNEQFF	15	TRBV5-1
CSARGGSTPTAEQFF	15	TRBV20-1
CSASRIQLEGANVLTF	16	TRBV20-1
CASRQINTGELFF	13	TRBV10-2
CASSGSGHSGANVLTF	16	TRBV2
CATSDRDRGSNEQFF	15	TRBV24-1
CASSPRDRVVDTQYF	15	TRBV7-9
CSVSGLAGVLAKNIQYF	17	TRBV20-1
CASSPGTSGRRDIQYF	16	TRBV3-1
CASSLEGQGVYGYTF	15	TRBV4-1
CASSKPGRNNEKLFF	15	TRBV2
CASSLGTSGRNEQYF	15	TRBV6-1
CASSLLAGGNNYEQYF	16	TRBV5-1
CASSLASGQGRNSPLHF	17	TRBV5-1
CAWSGYRGPSYTQYF	15	TRBV30
CASSFLPRDAQYF	13	TRBV12-3/TRBV12-4
CSARDSSNEKLFF	13	TRBV20-1
CASSLGQGAGGYTF	14	TRBV5-1
CASSLSGGLSYTF	13	TRBV2
CASGEMTGAYNEQFF	15	TRBV5-1
CATSRDVVQETQYF	14	TRBV15
CASSYISGTGSYEQFF	16	TRBV27
CASSLRQPADTQYF	14	TRBV27
CASSTLAGDANTGELFF	17	TRBV6-1
CAITEQGATEVWSLPDTQYF	20	TRBV10-3
CASRSRGDYGYTF	13	TRBV28
CASSARRNNEQFF	13	TRBV2
CASSPGTSGRWSIQYF	16	TRBV9
CASSLPGNPGTDTQYF	16	TRBV5-1
CAISESNRPQYF	12	TRBV10-3
CSVNSLERIHTDTQYF	16	TRBV29-1
CSAIGAGSLRTEAFF	15	TRBV20-1